This T cell receptor (beta chain) was recovered during a study of regulatory T cells in long-lasting Graves disease. CDR3 length: 12 residues. Germline lookup yields CDR1 DFQATT and CDR2 SNEGSKA (reference sequence). The V end was cut by 6 bases, the J end by 8 bases, with 16 bases between. Time point described: newly diagnosed GD, antithyroid drugs for less than 3 months. Scientists built the TCR library using RNA that was extracted from PBMCs. Arm-PCR with iRepertoire HTBI primers amplified the CDR3 regions for these TCR beta libraries. TCRdb fed the multiplex PCR reads into MiXCR, producing one record per CDR3 protein. The table shows under 300,000 distinct CDR3 sequences, with about 18% occurring only once. The sample also formed part of further work on T cells in Graves' hyperthyroidism and ophthalmopathy.

This TCR came from a woman younger than 45 with Graves disease. The sample here was peripheral blood mononuclear cells (PBMCs), taken at new diagnosis, from a patient treated with antithyroid drugs. The chain employs TRBV20-1 and TRBJ1-2; D might be TRBD1 (6 bases). CDR3 loop: CSAYSGARGYTF. As DNA, the CDR3 is TGCAGTGCGTACTCAGGGGCTAGGGGCTACACCTTC.